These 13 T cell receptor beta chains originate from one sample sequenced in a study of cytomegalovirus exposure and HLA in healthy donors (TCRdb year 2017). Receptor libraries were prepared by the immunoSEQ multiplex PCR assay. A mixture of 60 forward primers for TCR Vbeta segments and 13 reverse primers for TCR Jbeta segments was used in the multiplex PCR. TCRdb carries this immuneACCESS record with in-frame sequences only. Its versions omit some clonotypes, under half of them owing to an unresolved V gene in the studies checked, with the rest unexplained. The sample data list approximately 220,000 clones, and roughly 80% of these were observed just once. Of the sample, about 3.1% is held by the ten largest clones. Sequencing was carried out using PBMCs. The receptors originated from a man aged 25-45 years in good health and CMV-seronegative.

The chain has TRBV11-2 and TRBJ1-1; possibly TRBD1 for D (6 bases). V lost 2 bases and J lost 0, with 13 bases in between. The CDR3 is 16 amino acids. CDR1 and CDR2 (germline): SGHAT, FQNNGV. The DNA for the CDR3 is TGTGCCAGCAGCTTAAGGGAGACAGGCATGAACACTGAAGCTTTCTTT. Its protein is CASSLRETGMNTEAFF.

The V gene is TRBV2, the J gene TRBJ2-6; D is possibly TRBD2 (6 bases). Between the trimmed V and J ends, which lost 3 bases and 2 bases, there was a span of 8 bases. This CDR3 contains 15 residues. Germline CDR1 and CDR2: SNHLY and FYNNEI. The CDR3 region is CASSEGGAGANVLTF. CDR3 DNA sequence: TGTGCCAGCAGTGAGGGGGGTGCTGGGGCCAACGTCCTGACTTTC.

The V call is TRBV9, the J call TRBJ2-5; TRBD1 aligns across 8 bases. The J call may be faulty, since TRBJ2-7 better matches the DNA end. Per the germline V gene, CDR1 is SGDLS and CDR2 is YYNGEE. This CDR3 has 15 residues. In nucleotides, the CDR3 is TGTGCCAGCAGCGGCGACAGGGGCTCCTCCTACGAGCAGTACTTC. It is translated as CASSGDRGSSYEQYF.

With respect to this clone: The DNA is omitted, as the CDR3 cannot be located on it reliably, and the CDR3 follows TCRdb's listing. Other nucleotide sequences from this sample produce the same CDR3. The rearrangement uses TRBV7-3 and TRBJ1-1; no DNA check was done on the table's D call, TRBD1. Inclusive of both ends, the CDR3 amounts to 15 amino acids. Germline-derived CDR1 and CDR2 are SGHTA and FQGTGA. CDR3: CASSFGTGANTEAFF.

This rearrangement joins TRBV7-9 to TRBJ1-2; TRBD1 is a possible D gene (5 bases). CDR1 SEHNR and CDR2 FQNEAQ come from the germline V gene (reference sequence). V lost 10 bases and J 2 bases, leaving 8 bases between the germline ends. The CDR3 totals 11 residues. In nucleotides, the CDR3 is TGTGCCATTCCAGGGAACTATGGCTACACCTTC. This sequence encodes CAIPGNYGYTF.

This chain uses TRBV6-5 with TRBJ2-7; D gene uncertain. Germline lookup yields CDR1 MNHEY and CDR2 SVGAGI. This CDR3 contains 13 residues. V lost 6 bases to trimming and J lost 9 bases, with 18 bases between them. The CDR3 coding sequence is TGTGCCAGCAGCTCGACAAGGCTTACCCCGCAGTACTTC. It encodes CASSSTRLTPQYF.

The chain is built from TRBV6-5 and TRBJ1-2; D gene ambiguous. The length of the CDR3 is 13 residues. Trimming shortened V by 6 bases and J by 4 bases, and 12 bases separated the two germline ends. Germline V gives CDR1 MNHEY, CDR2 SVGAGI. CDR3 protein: CASSPTGSYGYTF. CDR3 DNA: TGTGCCAGCAGCCCCACCGGTTCCTATGGCTACACCTTC.

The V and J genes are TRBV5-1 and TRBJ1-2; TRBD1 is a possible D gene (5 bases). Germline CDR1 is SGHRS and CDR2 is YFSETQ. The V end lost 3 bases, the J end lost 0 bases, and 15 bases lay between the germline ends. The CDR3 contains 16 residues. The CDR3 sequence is CASSSLLSGANYGYTF. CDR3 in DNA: TGCGCCAGCAGCTCCCTCCTGTCGGGGGCTAACTATGGCTACACCTTC.

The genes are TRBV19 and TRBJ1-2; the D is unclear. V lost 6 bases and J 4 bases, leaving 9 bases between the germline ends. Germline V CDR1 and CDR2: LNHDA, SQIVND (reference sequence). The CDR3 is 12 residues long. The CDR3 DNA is TGTGCCAGTAGATGGTCCGGCTATGGCTACACCTTC. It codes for CASRWSGYGYTF.

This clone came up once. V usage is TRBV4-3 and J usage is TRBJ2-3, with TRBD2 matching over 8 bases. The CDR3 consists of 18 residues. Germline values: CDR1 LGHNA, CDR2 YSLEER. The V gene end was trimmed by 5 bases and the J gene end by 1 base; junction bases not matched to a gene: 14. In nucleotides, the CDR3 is TGCGCCAGCAGCACCCGTCTCGGGGGGGACGCTCGCACAGATACGCAGTATTTT. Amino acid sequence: CASSTRLGGDARTDTQYF.

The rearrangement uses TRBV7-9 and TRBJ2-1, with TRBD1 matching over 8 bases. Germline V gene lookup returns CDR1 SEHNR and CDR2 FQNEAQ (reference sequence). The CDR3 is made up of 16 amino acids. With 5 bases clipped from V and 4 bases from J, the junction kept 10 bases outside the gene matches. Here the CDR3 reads CASSPTDRGMYNEQFF. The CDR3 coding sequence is TGTGCCAGCAGCCCCACCGACAGGGGAATGTACAATGAGCAGTTCTTC. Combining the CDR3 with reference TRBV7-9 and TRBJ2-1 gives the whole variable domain DTGVSQNPRHKITKRGQNVTFRCDPISEHNRLYWYRQTLGQGPEFLTYFQNEAQLEKSRLLSDRFSAERPKGSFSTLEIQRTEQGDSAMYLCASSPTDRGMYNEQFFGPGTRLTVL.

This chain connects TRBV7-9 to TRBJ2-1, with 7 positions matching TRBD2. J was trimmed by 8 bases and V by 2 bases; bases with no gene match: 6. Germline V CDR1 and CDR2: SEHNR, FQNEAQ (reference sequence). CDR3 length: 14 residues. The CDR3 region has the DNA TGTGCCAGCAGCTTATCCGGGGGGAGGGATGAGCAGTTCTTC. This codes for CASSLSGGRDEQFF.

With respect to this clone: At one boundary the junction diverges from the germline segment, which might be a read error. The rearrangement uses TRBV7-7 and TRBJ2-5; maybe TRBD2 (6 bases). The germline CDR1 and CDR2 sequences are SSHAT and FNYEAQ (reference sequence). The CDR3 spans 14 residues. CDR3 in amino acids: CASSQGGARETQYF. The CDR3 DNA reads TGTGCTAGCAGCCAAGGAGGGGCCCGAGAGACCCAGTACTTC. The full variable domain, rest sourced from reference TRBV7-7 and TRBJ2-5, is GAGVSQSPRYKVTKRGQDVTLRCDPISSHATLYWYQQALGQGPEFLTYFNYEAQPDKSGLPSDRFSAERPEGSISTLTIQRTEQRDSAMYRCASSQGGARETQYFGPGTRLLVL.